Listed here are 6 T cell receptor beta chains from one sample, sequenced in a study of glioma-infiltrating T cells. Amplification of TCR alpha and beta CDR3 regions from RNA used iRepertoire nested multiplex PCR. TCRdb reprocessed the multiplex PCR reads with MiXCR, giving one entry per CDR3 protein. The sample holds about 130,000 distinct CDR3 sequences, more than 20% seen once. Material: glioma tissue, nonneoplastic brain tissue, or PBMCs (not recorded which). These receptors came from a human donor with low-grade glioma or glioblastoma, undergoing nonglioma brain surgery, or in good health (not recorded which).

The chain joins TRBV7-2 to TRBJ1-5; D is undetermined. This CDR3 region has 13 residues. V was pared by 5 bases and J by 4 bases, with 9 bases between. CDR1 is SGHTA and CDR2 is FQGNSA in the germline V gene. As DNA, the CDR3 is TGTGCCAGCAGCCCCCAGACTAATCAGCCCCAGCATTTT. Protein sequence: CASSPQTNQPQHF.

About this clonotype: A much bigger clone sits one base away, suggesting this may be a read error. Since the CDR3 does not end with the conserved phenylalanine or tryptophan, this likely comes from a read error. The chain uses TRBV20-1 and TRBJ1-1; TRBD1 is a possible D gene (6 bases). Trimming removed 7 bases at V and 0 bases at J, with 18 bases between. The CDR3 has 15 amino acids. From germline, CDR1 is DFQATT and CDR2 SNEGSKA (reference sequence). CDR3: CSVLRRGALNTEAFL. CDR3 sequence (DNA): TGCAGTGTCCTCCGAAGGGGGGCCCTGAACACTGAAGCTTTCCTT.

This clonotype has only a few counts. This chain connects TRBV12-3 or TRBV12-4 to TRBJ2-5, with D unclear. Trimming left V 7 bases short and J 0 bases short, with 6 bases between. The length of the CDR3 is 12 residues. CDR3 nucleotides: TGTGCCAGCACCGGGTACCAAGAGACCCAGTACTTC. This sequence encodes CASTGYQETQYF.

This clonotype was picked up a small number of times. CDR3 in amino acids: CSASDGDLGGNTIYF. Here the CDR3 DNA reads TGCAGTGCTAGTGACGGGGACCTGGGAGGAAACACCATATATTTT. The chain combines TRBV20-1 with TRBJ1-3, with D perhaps TRBD1 (5 bases). This CDR3 spans 15 amino acids. V lost 3 bases to trimming and J lost 4 bases, with 16 bases between them. Germline values: CDR1 DFQATT, CDR2 SNEGSKA (reference sequence).

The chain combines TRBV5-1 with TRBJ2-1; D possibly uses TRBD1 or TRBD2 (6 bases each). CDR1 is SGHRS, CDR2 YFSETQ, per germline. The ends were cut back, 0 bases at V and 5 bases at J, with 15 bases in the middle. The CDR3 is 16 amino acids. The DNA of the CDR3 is TGCGCCAGCAGCTTGGCTATAGGGGGGACGGACAATGAGCAGTTCTTC. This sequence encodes CASSLAIGGTDNEQFF.

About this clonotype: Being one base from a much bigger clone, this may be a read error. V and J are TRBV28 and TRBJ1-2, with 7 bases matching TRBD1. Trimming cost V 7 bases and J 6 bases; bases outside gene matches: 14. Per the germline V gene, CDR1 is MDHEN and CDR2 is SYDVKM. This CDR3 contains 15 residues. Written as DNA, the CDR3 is TGTGCCAGCAAACTAGGACAGGCAAATTTCCATGGCTACACCTTC. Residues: CASKLGQANFHGYTF.